The rows below give T cell receptor beta chains drawn from one sample of a study of blood T cell repertoires in COVID-19. Only in-frame clones appear in the TCRdb table, and some are missing; sequencing was by immunoSEQ multiplex PCR. This table has roughly 220,000 clones, roughly 85% appearing once. Sequencing was carried out using peripheral blood. The receptors originated from a man over 45 who had recovered from COVID-19. Both conserved end residues are part of each CDR3. D genes are given only for firm matches. Some rows have no size entry. The others give once, few or many, or a class for an expanded clone.

v_gene,abundance,d_gene,j_gene,CDR3nt,CDR3aa
TRBV7-9,-,-,TRBJ2-3,TGTGCCAGCAGCTTAGAGCGGGTGGTCACAGATACGCAGTATTTT,CASSLERVVTDTQYF
TRBV5-4,-,TRBD1,TRBJ2-5,TGTGCCAGCAGCGGGGACAGGGGTGAGACCCAGTACTTC,CASSGDRGETQYF
TRBV11-2,-,-,TRBJ2-1,TGTGCCAGCAGCCCGTGGGACTCCCCTATGGATGAGCAGTTCTTC,CASSPWDSPMDEQFF
TRBV4-1,-,-,TRBJ2-7,TGCGCCAGCAGCCAAACCGGGACAAGTACCTACGAGCAGTACTTC,CASSQTGTSTYEQYF
TRBV24-1,-,TRBD2,TRBJ2-1,TGTGCCACCAGTGATCAGCCGACTAGCGGGAGGTCCCATGAGCAGTTCTTC,CATSDQPTSGRSHEQFF
TRBV28,-,-,TRBJ2-1,TGTGCCAGCAGCCCCCCCCCGGTCTACAATGAGCAGTTCTTC,CASSPPPVYNEQFF
TRBV14,few,-,TRBJ1-3,TGTGCCAGCAGACAGGCGAGCTCTGGAAACACCATATATTTT,CASRQASSGNTIYF
TRBV2,-,TRBD2,TRBJ2-3,TGTGCCAGCAGTGAAGCGACACTAGCGGACACAGATACGCAGTATTTT,CASSEATLADTDTQYF
TRBV24-1,-,-,TRBJ1-4,TGTGCCACCAGTGATCCCAATGGACCCGGGCGCGGGGAAAAACTGTTTTTT,CATSDPNGPGRGEKLFF
TRBV2,-,TRBD2,TRBJ2-1,TGTGCCAGCAGCCCGAGGGGCGGGAGCGACAATGAGCAGTTCTTC,CASSPRGGSDNEQFF
TRBV7-2,-,TRBD1,TRBJ1-6,TGTGCCAGCAGCAAAGACAGGGTCACCCTCCACTTT,CASSKDRVTLHF
TRBV18,few,TRBD2,TRBJ2-1,TGTGCCAGCGCTCCCGCTAGCGGGAGCTACAATGAGCAGTTCTTC,CASAPASGSYNEQFF
TRBV5-1,-,TRBD2,TRBJ2-5,TGCGCCAGCAGCTTGGCACTAGCGGGAGGGGAGACCCAGTACTTC,CASSLALAGGETQYF
TRBV28,-,-,TRBJ2-3,TGTGCCAGCAGTTTTGGTGCGAGCACAGATACGCAGTATTTT,CASSFGASTDTQYF
TRBV5-1,-,TRBD1,TRBJ2-2,TGCGCCAGCAGCCCGGACAGGGGGCGCAGGGAGCTGTTTTTT,CASSPDRGRRELFF
TRBV30,-,-,TRBJ2-1,TGTGCCTGGAGTGTATCCCTGTACAATGAGCAGTTCTTC,CAWSVSLYNEQFF
TRBV27,many,-,TRBJ2-2,TGTGCCAGCAGTCCCATTAGGAGTACGAACACCGGGGAGCTGTTTTTT,CASSPIRSTNTGELFF
TRBV5-4,-,TRBD1,TRBJ2-5,TGTGCCAGCAGCTCACAGGGGGCGGGGGAGACCCAGTACTTC,CASSSQGAGETQYF
TRBV28,-,-,TRBJ2-3,TGTGCCAGCAGTGGGGGAGGAATACACACAGATACGCAGTATTTT,CASSGGGIHTDTQYF
TRBV28,-,-,TRBJ1-4,TGTGCCAGCAGTTTGGATCAGGTTGAAAAACTGTTTTTT,CASSLDQVEKLFF
TRBV7-9,-,-,TRBJ2-1,TGTGCCAGCAGCTTAGGGACGGGAATTTTTAGGGATGAGCAGTTCTTC,CASSLGTGIFRDEQFF
TRBV27,few,TRBD1,TRBJ2-7,TGTGCCAGCAGTTTAGGACAGGTTACGACTCAGCAGTACTTC,CASSLGQVTTQQYF
TRBV5-1,-,-,TRBJ2-6,TGCGCCAGCGAGATCAACCCTGGGGCCAACGTCCTGACTTTC,CASEINPGANVLTF
TRBV28,-,TRBD1,TRBJ1-5,TGTGCCAGCAGTCCTCGGACAGGGCTACCTAATCAGCCCCAGCATTTT,CASSPRTGLPNQPQHF
TRBV18,-,-,TRBJ2-7,TGTGCCAGCTCACCACTGGGCAGTTCCTACGAGCAGTACTTC,CASSPLGSSYEQYF
TRBV5-1,-,-,TRBJ2-2,TGCGCCAGCGCCCGGGGAAGGGGGGAGCTGTTTTTT,CASARGRGELFF
TRBV5-1,-,-,TRBJ2-2,TGCGCCAGCAGCTTGGTGGTGGGAGCGAACACCGGGGAGCTGTTTTTT,CASSLVVGANTGELFF
TRBV27,-,TRBD1,TRBJ2-5,TGTGCCAGCAGTGAATGGACAGGGGGGAAAGAGACCCAGTACTTC,CASSEWTGGKETQYF
TRBV7-7,-,TRBD1,TRBJ2-5,TGTGCCAGCAGCTCCCTACAGGGGGAGACCCAGTACTTC,CASSSLQGETQYF